This T cell receptor beta chain was observed in a study of technical replicates of blood from a handful of donors. The data were produced by immunoSEQ multiplex PCR, yet TCRdb's version contains in-frame clones alone and is incomplete. The table shows under 95,000 clones, with roughly 96% occurring only once. The CDR3 extends over 17 amino acids. Deletions cut 1 base from V and 0 bases from J, with 13 bases between. Germline V gene lookup returns CDR1 MGHRA and CDR2 YSYEKL. The source of this sequence is a human donor in good health. The chain couples TRBV4-1 to TRBJ2-1; D unresolved. The sequenced material came from T cells isolated from PBMCs. CDR3 sequence: CASSQVLDTSSYNEQFF. CDR3 DNA: TGCGCCAGCAGCCAAGTTCTTGACACAAGCTCCTACAATGAGCAGTTCTTC.